One sample yielded the 19 T cell receptor beta chains listed below, sequenced in a study of human T cells and chemical hapten exposure. Time point specified: patch test 1, 2 weeks after DPC sensitization. This sample's treatment: therapeutic diphenylcyclopropenone sensitization with weekly scalp DPC. A single record per CDR3 protein comes from TCRdb applying MiXCR to the RACE reads. Among tens of thousands of distinct CDR3 sequences listed, about 11% were seen once. The input for sequencing was whole blood, taken in connection with sensitization to the hapten diphenylcyclopropenone (DPC). These receptors originate from a woman aged 55-69 years with alopecia areata. Some clones in this sample may be carry-over from other donors' samples.

The rearrangement uses TRBV30 and TRBJ2-1, with D maybe TRBD1 (6 bases). CDR1 GTSNPN and CDR2 SVGIG come from the germline V gene (reference sequence). The CDR3 consists of 15 residues. V was shortened by 4 bases and J by 0 bases, with 13 bases between the two germline ends. CDR3 protein: CAWTPGASSYNEQFF. CDR3 sequence (DNA): TGTGCCTGGACCCCAGGGGCGAGCTCCTACAATGAGCAGTTCTTC.

Points on this clonotype: A read error may be the cause here, since a much bigger clone is one base away. The CDR3 end shows no conserved phenylalanine or tryptophan, and so a read error is likely. The chain employs TRBV29-1 and TRBJ2-5; 7 nucleotides agree with TRBD1. The CDR3 totals 11 residues. Germline lookup yields CDR1 SQVTM and CDR2 ANQGSEA. Trimming at V came to 6 bases and at J to 4 bases, leaving 2 bases not matched to a gene. The CDR3 sequence: CSVQGPETQYY. The CDR3 region has the DNA TGCAGCGTACAGGGGCCAGAGACCCAGTACTAC.

This chain links TRBV10-3 with TRBJ2-2; D uncertain. Looked up from germline, CDR1 is ENHRY and CDR2 is SYGVKD. Deletions cut 5 bases from V and 0 bases from J, with 4 bases between. The CDR3 is made up of 13 amino acids. The CDR3 DNA is TGTGCCATCAGTCGGACGAACACCGGGGAGCTGTTTTTT. Translating it yields CAISRTNTGELFF.

This clonotype was detected ten times or more. The gene calls are TRBV6-6 and TRBJ2-7, with no clear D. Looked up from germline, CDR1 is MNHNY and CDR2 is SVGAGI (reference sequence). The length of the CDR3 is 15 residues. Trimming removed 2 bases from V and 2 bases from J, with 13 bases in between. CDR3 region: CASSYRLQSPYEQYF. CDR3 DNA: TGTGCCAGCAGTTACCGGCTACAGTCGCCCTACGAGCAGTACTTC.

V is TRBV6-5 and J is TRBJ2-3; D uncertain. The germline CDR1 and CDR2 sequences are MNHEY and SVGAGI. This CDR3 is built from 14 residues. Trimming stripped 2 bases from V and 2 bases from J, with 8 bases between. CDR3 region: CASSYRVPTDTQYF. The CDR3 DNA reads TGTGCCAGCAGTTACCGAGTTCCCACAGATACGCAGTATTTT.

The chain's CDR3 is CASSRGQGRETQYF. DNA for the CDR3: TGTGCCAGCAGCCGAGGACAGGGGAGGGAGACCCAGTACTTC. The J gene is TRBJ2-5, the V gene TRBV3-1; 9 bases line up with TRBD1. The CDR3 runs 14 residues. V shed 4 bases, J shed 5 bases, and the junction held 5 bases outside the gene matches. The V gene's germline CDR1 is LGHDT and CDR2 YNNKEL (reference sequence).

There are many counts of this clonotype. This rearrangement joins TRBV12-3 or TRBV12-4 to TRBJ1-1; D is possibly TRBD1 (6 bases). With 2 bases removed from V and 1 base from J, the gap between germline ends came to 17 bases. The length of the CDR3 is 17 residues. The CDR3 protein is CASSLNFGQITNTEAFF. CDR3 DNA sequence: TGTGCCAGCAGTTTAAACTTCGGACAGATAACGAACACTGAAGCTTTCTTT.

This clonotype was counted a few times. V usage is TRBV6-6 and J usage is TRBJ1-1; tentative D call: TRBD1 (5 bases). The CDR3 totals 14 residues. Germline assignment: CDR1 MNHNY and CDR2 SVGAGI (reference sequence). Trimming removed 10 bases at V and 1 base at J, with 16 bases between. CDR3 region: CATSSTQGNTEAFF. CDR3 bases: TGTGCCACCAGCTCCACCCAGGGGAACACTGAAGCTTTCTTT.

Many counts were recorded for this clonotype. The chain joins TRBV20-1 to TRBJ1-1; 7 positions agree with TRBD1. The germline gives CDR1 DFQATT, CDR2 SNEGSKA (reference sequence). V lost 6 bases and J lost 0; bases outside the gene matches: 10. The CDR3 totals 15 residues. The CDR3 reads CSANTGVGVNTEAFF. CDR3 bases: TGCAGTGCGAACACAGGGGTCGGGGTGAACACTGAAGCTTTCTTT.

This clonotype was counted only a few times. This sequence joins TRBV14 and TRBJ2-2; unclear D gene. This CDR3 region has 13 residues. Trimming removed 4 bases at V and 3 bases at J, with 6 bases between. Germline V gene lookup returns CDR1 SGHDN and CDR2 FVKESK. The CDR3 loop is CASSLQYTGELFF. The DNA of the CDR3 is TGTGCCAGCAGCCTACAGTACACCGGGGAGCTGTTTTTT.

This clonotype was picked up many times. V usage is TRBV3-1 and J usage is TRBJ2-7; D is ambiguous. V lost 1 base and J 6 bases, leaving 13 bases between the germline ends. The CDR3 covers 14 residues. Germline V gene lookup returns CDR1 LGHDT and CDR2 YNNKEL (reference sequence). CDR3 loop: CASSQARTSGEQYF. The CDR3 coding sequence is TGTGCCAGCAGCCAAGCCCGAACATCGGGCGAGCAGTACTTC.

This chain joins TRBV9 and TRBJ2-1; TRBD1 aligns across 8 bases. CDR3 length: 14 amino acids. With 4 bases clipped from V and 6 bases from J, the junction kept 6 bases outside the gene matches. Germline V gene lookup returns CDR1 SGDLS and CDR2 YYNGEE. The CDR3 region is CASSIQGAGNEQFF. The DNA of the CDR3 is TGTGCCAGCAGCATCCAGGGGGCGGGCAATGAGCAGTTCTTC.

This clonotype was detected many times. The gene calls are TRBV20-1 and TRBJ2-1; 8 bases are a match to TRBD2. V lost 2 bases and J lost 2; bases outside the gene matches: 5. The CDR3 totals 15 residues. CDR1 and CDR2 (germline): DFQATT, SNEGSKA (reference sequence). The CDR3 reads CSARTSGGPYNEQFF. The CDR3 region has the DNA TGCAGTGCTAGAACTAGCGGAGGACCCTACAATGAGCAGTTCTTC.

This clonotype has just a few counts. This chain links TRBV5-4 with TRBJ2-7; D is undetermined. Deletions cut 4 bases from V and 0 bases from J, with 11 bases between. This CDR3 comprises 14 residues. The germline CDR1 and CDR2 sequences are SGHNT and YYREEE (reference sequence). The CDR3: CASSRWSSSYEQYF. The CDR3, as DNA: TGTGCCAGCAGCCGTTGGAGTTCCTCCTACGAGCAGTACTTC.

This clonotype occurred many times. The J gene is TRBJ1-6, the V gene TRBV4-2; 9 bases map to TRBD1. This CDR3 has 17 residues. Germline CDR1 and CDR2: LGHNA and YNFKEQ. The J segment lost 6 bases and the V segment lost 1 base, leaving 7 bases of the junction unmatched. For the CDR3, the DNA is TGTGCCAGCAGCCAAGGGTGGACAGGGGCGCTTAATTCACCCCTCCACTTT. Protein: CASSQGWTGALNSPLHF.

The rearrangement uses TRBV29-1 and TRBJ2-7; D is ambiguous. Trimming pared 4 bases from V and 4 bases from J, leaving 5 bases between. The CDR3 contains 10 residues. Germline CDR1 is SQVTM and CDR2 is ANQGSEA. CDR3 DNA: TGCAGCGTTGGAGGATACGAGCAGTACTTC. Translation gives CSVGGYEQYF.

This clonotype was observed a few times. The V call is TRBV7-3, the J call TRBJ2-6; D may match TRBD1 or TRBD2 (5 bases each). The V gene's germline CDR1 is SGHTA and CDR2 FQGTGA. This CDR3 comprises 13 residues. The germline V and J ends were trimmed by 0 bases and 10 bases, with 7 bases remaining between them. The CDR3 here is CASSLTRGNVLTF. The CDR3 nucleotides are TGTGCCAGCAGCTTAACGAGGGGTAACGTCCTGACTTTC.

There are many counts of this clonotype. The chain employs TRBV29-1 and TRBJ2-5; maybe TRBD1 (6 bases). V shed 7 bases and J shed 2 bases, with 14 bases lying between them. This CDR3 spans 13 amino acids. CDR1 is SQVTM and CDR2 is ANQGSEA in the germline V gene. CDR3 loop: CSADSQGQETQYF. CDR3 sequence (DNA): TGCAGCGCGGACTCTCAGGGGCAAGAGACCCAGTACTTC.

The gene calls are TRBV27 and TRBJ2-7, with D tentatively TRBD1 (5 bases). The CDR3 is made up of 13 amino acids. CDR1 MNHEY and CDR2 SMNVEV come from the germline V gene (reference sequence). V was clipped by 3 bases and J by 7 bases, with 13 bases between them. CDR3 region: CASSLGPAGEQYF. As DNA, the CDR3 is TGTGCCAGCAGTTTGGGGCCCGCTGGGGAGCAGTACTTC.